The 5 T cell receptor beta chains reported below all come from one sample, sequenced in a study of T cells in Graves' hyperthyroidism and ophthalmopathy. RNA transcripts were the template for amplifying TCR beta CDR3 regions. With the HTBI primer set, the TCR CDR3 went through a first round of RT-PCR. TCRdb re-called the multiplex PCR reads through MiXCR, storing one row per CDR3 protein. The table records around 690,000 distinct CDR3 sequences, roughly 17% of them present only once. The sample taken for sequencing was blood. The receptors stem from a man between 50 and 59 years old with Graves' hyperthyroidism.

This clonotype showed up many times. V usage is TRBV28 and J usage is TRBJ1-5, with D unclear. Deletions cut 7 bases from V and 4 bases from J, with 17 bases between. In germline, CDR1 is MDHEN, CDR2 SYDVKM. This CDR3 has 15 residues. The CDR3: CASTPRTGSNQPQHF. The CDR3 nucleotides are TGTGCCAGCACCCCGCGGACGGGGAGTAATCAGCCCCAGCATTTT.

Comment on this clonotype: One base away lies a much larger clone, so this may be a sequencing read error. V usage is TRBV4-1 and J usage is TRBJ2-7; possible D gene TRBD1, 5 bases. Trimming took off 4 bases at V and 5 bases at J, with 18 bases between the two ends. Germline lookup yields CDR1 MGHRA and CDR2 YSYEKL. The CDR3 has 15 amino acids. CDR3 nucleotide sequence: TGCGCCAGCAGCCTCGTACGGACAAGGGGCGACGAGCAGTACTTC. Residues: CASSLVRTRGDEQYF.

This clonotype has a count of ten or more. For the CDR3, the DNA is TGCGCCAGCAGGAACATAGCGGGAGGGCCACGGGAGCAGTTCTTC. It yields the protein CASRNIAGGPREQFF. The chain is built from TRBV4-1 and TRBJ2-1, with 11 bases fitting TRBD2. The J segment lost 10 bases and the V segment lost 6 bases, leaving 11 bases of the junction unmatched. This CDR3 comprises 15 residues. CDR1 and CDR2 (germline): MGHRA, YSYEKL.

This clonotype was recorded many times. This chain links TRBV5-1 with TRBJ2-3; D may be TRBD1 (6 bases). V was clipped by 0 bases and J by 4 bases, with 9 bases between them. Per germline, CDR1 SGHRS and CDR2 YFSETQ. CDR3 length: 14 amino acids. The CDR3, as DNA: TGCGCCAGCAGCTTGGGCAGGGGTGCAGATACGCAGTATTTT. It specifies CASSLGRGADTQYF.

There are a few counts of this clonotype. The rearrangement links TRBV5-1 to TRBJ1-3; TRBD1 matches 7 bases. Germline CDR1 reads SGHRS; CDR2 reads YFSETQ. The V gene end was trimmed by 2 bases and the J gene end by 13 bases; junction bases not matched to a gene: 9. The CDR3 extends over 13 amino acids. The CDR3 nucleotides read TGCGCCAGCAGCTTCCATACCGGGACAGCTATATATTTT. This translates into CASSFHTGTAIYF.